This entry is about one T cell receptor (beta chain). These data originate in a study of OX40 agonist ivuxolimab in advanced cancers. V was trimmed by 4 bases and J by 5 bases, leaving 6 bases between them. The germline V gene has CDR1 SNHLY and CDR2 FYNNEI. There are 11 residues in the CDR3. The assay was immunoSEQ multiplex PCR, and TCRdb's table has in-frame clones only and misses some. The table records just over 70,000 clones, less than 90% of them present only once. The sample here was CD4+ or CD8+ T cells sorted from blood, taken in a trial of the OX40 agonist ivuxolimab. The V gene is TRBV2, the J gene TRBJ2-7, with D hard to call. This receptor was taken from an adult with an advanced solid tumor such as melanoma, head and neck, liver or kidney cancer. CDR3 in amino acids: CASSVYNEQYF. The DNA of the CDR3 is TGTGCCAGCAGTGTCTACAACGAGCAGTACTTC.